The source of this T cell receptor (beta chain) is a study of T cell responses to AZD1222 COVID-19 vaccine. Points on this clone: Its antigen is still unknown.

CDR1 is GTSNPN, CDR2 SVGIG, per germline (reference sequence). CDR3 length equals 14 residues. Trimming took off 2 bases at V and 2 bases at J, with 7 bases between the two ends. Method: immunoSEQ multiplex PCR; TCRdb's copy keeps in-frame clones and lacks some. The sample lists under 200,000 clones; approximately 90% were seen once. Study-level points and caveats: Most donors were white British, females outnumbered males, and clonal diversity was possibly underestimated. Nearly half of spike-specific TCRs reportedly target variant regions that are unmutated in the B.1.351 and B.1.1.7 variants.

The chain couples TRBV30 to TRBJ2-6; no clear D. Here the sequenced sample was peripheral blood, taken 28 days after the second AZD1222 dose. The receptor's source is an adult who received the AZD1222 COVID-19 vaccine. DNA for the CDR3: TGTGCCTGGAGTAAGGCCACTGGGGCCAACGTCCTGACTTTC. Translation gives CAWSKATGANVLTF.